Listed below are T cell receptor beta chains from one sample, sequenced in a study of vaccination and CD4 T cells after COVID-19. Their antigens remain unidentified. From the PCR reads, TCRdb called clonotypes with MiXCR, one entry per CDR3 protein. This repertoire shows approximately 12,000 distinct CDR3 sequences, about three fifths found once; its top ten account for roughly 9.4%. The source was CD4+ T cells from blood, cultured in vitro, collected before SARS-CoV-2 vaccination. The receptor set was obtained from a human donor who had recovered from COVID-19. Both conserved end residues are part of each CDR3. The D gene is left open where the match is weak. The size entry is marked missing in some rows and otherwise reads once, few, many or a size class.

CDR3nt: TGTGCCAGCAGCATCACAGATACGCAGTATTTT
CDR3aa: CASSITDTQYF
abundance: -
j_gene: TRBJ2-3
v_gene: TRBV6-1
d_gene: -

CDR3nt: TGTGCCAGCAGCCCCGTCTCCAGCACAGATACGCAGTATTTT
CDR3aa: CASSPVSSTDTQYF
abundance: -
j_gene: TRBJ2-3
v_gene: TRBV7-6
d_gene: -

CDR3nt: TGCAGTGCTAGAGATTGGAGGGACCCGGGAAGCAATCAGCCCCAGCATTTT
CDR3aa: CSARDWRDPGSNQPQHF
abundance: few
j_gene: TRBJ1-5
v_gene: TRBV20-1
d_gene: -

CDR3nt: TGTGCCACCGGGACTAGCGGGTTTGCCGGGGAGCTGTTTTTT
CDR3aa: CATGTSGFAGELFF
abundance: -
j_gene: TRBJ2-2
v_gene: TRBV28
d_gene: TRBD2

CDR3nt: TGTGCCAGCACCAAAGCAGGGGGGAACACTGAAGCTTTCTTT
CDR3aa: CASTKAGGNTEAFF
abundance: few
j_gene: TRBJ1-1
v_gene: TRBV6-2/TRBV6-3
d_gene: TRBD1

CDR3nt: TGCAGCGTTGGACAGGGAGTAGACGCCGAGCAGTACTTC
CDR3aa: CSVGQGVDAEQYF
abundance: -
j_gene: TRBJ2-7
v_gene: TRBV29-1
d_gene: TRBD1

CDR3nt: TGTGCCAGCAGCTTAGGGCTAGCGGGGGGTACTGAGCAGTTCTTC
CDR3aa: CASSLGLAGGTEQFF
abundance: -
j_gene: TRBJ2-1
v_gene: TRBV7-9
d_gene: TRBD2

CDR3nt: TGCAGTGCTAGAGATAGCACAGGGGGTTATAACTATGGCTACACCTTC
CDR3aa: CSARDSTGGYNYGYTF
abundance: few
j_gene: TRBJ1-2
v_gene: TRBV20-1
d_gene: TRBD1

CDR3nt: TGTGCCAGCTCACCACGCGGGTTAGAGTCACCCCTCCACTTT
CDR3aa: CASSPRGLESPLHF
abundance: few
j_gene: TRBJ1-6
v_gene: TRBV18
d_gene: -

CDR3nt: TGTGCCGAGTACGAGCGGACCTACGAGCAGTACTTC
CDR3aa: CAEYERTYEQYF
abundance: -
j_gene: TRBJ2-7
v_gene: TRBV10-3
d_gene: -

CDR3nt: TGTGCCAGTAGTGTAGTTGGTTCACCCCTCCACTTT
CDR3aa: CASSVVGSPLHF
abundance: -
j_gene: TRBJ1-6
v_gene: TRBV19
d_gene: -